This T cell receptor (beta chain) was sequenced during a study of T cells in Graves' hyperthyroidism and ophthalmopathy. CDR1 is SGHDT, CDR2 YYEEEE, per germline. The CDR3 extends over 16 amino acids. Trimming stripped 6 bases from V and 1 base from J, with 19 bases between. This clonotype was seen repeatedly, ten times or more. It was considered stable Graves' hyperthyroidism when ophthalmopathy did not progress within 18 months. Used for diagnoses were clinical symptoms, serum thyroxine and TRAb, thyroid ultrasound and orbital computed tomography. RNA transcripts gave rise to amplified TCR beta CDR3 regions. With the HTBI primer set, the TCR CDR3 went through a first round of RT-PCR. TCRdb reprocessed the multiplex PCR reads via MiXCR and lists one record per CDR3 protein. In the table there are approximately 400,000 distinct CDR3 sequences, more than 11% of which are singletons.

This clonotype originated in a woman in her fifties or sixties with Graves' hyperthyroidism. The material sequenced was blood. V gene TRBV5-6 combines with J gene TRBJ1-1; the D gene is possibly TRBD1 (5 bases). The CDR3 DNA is TGTGCCAGCACTTCCCCTAAGGCCGACAGGAACACTGAAGCTTTCTTT. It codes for CASTSPKADRNTEAFF.